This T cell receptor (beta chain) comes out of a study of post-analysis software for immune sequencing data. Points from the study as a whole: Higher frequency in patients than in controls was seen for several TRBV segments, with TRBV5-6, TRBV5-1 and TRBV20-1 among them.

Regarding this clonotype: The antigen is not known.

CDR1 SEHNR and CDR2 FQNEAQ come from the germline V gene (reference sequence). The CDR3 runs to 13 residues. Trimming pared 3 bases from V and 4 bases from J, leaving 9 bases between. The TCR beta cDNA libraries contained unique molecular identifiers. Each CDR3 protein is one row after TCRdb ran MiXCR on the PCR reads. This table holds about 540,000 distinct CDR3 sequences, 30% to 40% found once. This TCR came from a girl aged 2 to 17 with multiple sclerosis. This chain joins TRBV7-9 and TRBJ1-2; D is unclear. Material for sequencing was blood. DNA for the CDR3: TGTGCCAGCAGCTTGACATTGACCTATGGCTACACCTTC. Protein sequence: CASSLTLTYGYTF.